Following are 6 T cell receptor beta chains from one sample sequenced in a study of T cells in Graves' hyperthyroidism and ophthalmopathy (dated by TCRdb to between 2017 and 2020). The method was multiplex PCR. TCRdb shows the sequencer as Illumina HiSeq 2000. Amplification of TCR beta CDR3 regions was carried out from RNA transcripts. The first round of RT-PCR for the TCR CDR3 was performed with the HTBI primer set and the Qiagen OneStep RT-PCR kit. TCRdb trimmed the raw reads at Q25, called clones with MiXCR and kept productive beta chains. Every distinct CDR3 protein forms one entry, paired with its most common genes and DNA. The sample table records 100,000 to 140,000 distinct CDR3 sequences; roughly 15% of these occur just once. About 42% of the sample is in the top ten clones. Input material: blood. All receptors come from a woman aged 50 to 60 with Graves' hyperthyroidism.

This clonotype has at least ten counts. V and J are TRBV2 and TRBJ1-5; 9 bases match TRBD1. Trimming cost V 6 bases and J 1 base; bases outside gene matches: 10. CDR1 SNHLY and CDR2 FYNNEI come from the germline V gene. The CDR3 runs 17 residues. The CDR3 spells CASRSGTGIGSNQPQHF. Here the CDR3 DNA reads TGTGCCAGCAGATCCGGGACAGGGATCGGGAGCAATCAGCCCCAGCATTTT.

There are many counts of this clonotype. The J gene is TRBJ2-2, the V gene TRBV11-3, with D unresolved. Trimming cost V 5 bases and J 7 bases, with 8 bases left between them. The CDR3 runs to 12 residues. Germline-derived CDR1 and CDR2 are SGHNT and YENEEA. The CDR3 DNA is TGTGCCAGCAGCACCCAGAGCGGGGAGCTGTTTTTT. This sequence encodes CASSTQSGELFF.

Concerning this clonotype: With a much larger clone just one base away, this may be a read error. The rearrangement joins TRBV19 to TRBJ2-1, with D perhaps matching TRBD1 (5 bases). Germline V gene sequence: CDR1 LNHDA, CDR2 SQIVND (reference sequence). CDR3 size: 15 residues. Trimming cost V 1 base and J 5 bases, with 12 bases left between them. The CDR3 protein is CASSIAGYPHNEQFF. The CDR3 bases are TGTGCCAGTAGTATAGCAGGGTATCCCCACAATGAGCAGTTCTTC.

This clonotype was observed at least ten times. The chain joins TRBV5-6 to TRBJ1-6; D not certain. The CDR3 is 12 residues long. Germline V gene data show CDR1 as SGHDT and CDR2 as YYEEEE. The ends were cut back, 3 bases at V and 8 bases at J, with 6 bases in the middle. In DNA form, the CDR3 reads TGTGCCAGCAGCTGGACCCATTCACCCCTCCACTTT. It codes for CASSWTHSPLHF.

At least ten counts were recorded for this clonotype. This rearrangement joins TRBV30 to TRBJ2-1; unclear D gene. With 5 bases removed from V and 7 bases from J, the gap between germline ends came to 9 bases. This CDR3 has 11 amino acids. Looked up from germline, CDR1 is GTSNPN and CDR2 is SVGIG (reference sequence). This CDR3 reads CAWSMLNEQFF. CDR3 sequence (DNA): TGTGCCTGGTCCATGCTAAATGAGCAGTTCTTC.

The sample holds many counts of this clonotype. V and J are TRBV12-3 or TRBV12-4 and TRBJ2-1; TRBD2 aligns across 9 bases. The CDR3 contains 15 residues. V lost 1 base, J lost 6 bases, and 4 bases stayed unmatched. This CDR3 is CASSLGGRGSNEQFF. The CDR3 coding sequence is TGTGCCAGCAGTTTAGGCGGGAGGGGTAGCAATGAGCAGTTCTTC.